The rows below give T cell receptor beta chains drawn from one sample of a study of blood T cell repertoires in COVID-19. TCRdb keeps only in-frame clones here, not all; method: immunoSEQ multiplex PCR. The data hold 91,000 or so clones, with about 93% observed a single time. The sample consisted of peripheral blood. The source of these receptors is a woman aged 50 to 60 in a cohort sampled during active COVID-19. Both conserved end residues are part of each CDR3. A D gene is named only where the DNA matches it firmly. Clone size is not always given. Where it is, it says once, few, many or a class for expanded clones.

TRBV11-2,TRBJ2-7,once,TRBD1,CASTLSTGGRWEQYF,TGTGCCAGCACCCTTTCGACAGGGGGGAGGTGGGAGCAGTACTTC
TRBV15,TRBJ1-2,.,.,CATGPGENYGYTF,TGTGCCACCGGGCCAGGGGAAAACTATGGCTACACCTTC
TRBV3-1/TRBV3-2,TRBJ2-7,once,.,CASSQGALAPTYEQYF,TGTGCCAGCAGCCAAGGTGCCCTAGCGCCCACCTACGAGCAGTACTTC
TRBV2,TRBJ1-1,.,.,CASSEESNTEAFF,TGTGCCAGCAGTGAGGAGAGTAACACTGAAGCTTTCTTT
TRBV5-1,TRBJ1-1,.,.,CASSLGTVNTEAFF,TGCGCCAGCAGCTTGGGGACAGTGAACACTGAAGCTTTCTTT
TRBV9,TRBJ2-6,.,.,CASSATVSLSGANVLTF,TGTGCCAGCAGCGCGACGGTTAGCCTCTCTGGGGCCAACGTCCTGACTTTC
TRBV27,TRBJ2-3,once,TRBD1,CASSSTPGGGTQYF,TGTGCCAGCAGTTCGACCCCAGGGGGTGGTACGCAGTATTTT
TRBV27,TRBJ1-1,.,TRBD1,CASSLTGGVWNTEAFF,TGTGCCAGCAGTTTAACAGGGGGCGTATGGAACACTGAAGCTTTCTTT
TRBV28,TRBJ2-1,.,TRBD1,CASSLSTGGRDEQFF,TGTGCCAGCAGTCTATCGACAGGGGGACGGGATGAGCAGTTCTTC
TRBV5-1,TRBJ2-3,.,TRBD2,CASSSGTPATDTQYF,TGCGCCAGCAGCAGCGGGACTCCCGCCACAGATACGCAGTATTTT
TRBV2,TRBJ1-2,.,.,CASSATVAGGYTF,TGTGCCAGCAGTGCCACAGTTGCCGGTGGCTACACCTTC
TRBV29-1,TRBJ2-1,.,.,CSASSGINSYNEQFF,TGCAGCGCCTCCTCGGGGATCAACTCCTACAATGAGCAGTTCTTC
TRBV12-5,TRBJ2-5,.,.,CASGLRGKETQYF,TGTGCTAGTGGTTTGCGGGGGAAAGAGACCCAGTACTTC
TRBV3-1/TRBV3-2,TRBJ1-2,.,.,CASSYSGVREGYTF,TGTGCCAGCAGCTACTCCGGGGTCCGGGAGGGCTACACCTTC
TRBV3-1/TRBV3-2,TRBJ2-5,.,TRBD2,CASSPSGWQETQYF,TGTGCCAGCAGTCCTAGCGGGTGGCAAGAGACCCAGTACTTC
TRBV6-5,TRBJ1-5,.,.,CASTQNLLEPQHF,TGTGCCAGCACGCAGAACCTCTTGGAGCCCCAGCATTTT
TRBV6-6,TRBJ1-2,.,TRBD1,CASSQQGRSYGYTF,TGTGCCAGCAGTCAACAGGGGCGGTCCTATGGCTACACCTTC
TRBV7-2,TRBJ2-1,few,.,CASSPRRQSNEQFF,TGTGCCAGCAGCCCACGCAGACAGTCCAATGAGCAGTTCTTC
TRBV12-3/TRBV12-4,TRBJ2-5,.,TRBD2,CASRTSGREVQYF,TGTGCCAGCAGGACTAGCGGGAGAGAGGTCCAGTACTTC
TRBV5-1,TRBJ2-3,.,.,CASSLARPTDTQYF,TGCGCCAGCAGCTTGGCGCGGCCCACAGATACGCAGTATTTT
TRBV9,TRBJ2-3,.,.,CASSVGGSTDTQYF,TGTGCCAGCAGCGTTGGCGGGAGCACAGATACGCAGTATTTT
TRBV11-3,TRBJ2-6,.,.,CASSLPVQDHPLTGANVLTF,TGTGCCAGCAGCTTACCCGTACAGGACCATCCCCTGACTGGGGCCAACGTCCTGACTTTC